This T cell receptor (beta chain) emerged from a study of T cell repertoires in cytomegalovirus infection. Study background: HLA-B-restricted CMV epitopes that are well studied were used alongside recently identified HLA-C-restricted ones. Public TCR beta signatures were indicative of both CMV infection and a matching HLA type.

This clonotype has only a few counts. The antigen is unknown. The CDR3 contains 15 residues. V was clipped by 1 base and J by 10 bases; unmatched bases: 8. The germline CDR1 and CDR2 sequences are SGHTA and FQGTGA. Each CDR3 protein gets one entry after TCRdb re-called the reads with MiXCR. The data show about 74,000 distinct CDR3 sequences, with about 29% seen just once and roughly three fifths held by the top ten. Overall study findings and caveats: Clonotype analysis showed dominance of the ex vivo response by HLA-C-restricted CMV-specific TCR beta clonotypes. Cumulated frequencies of public TCR beta families served to identify carriers of CMV plus the relevant HLA.

The sample in question was CD8+ T cells from cultured PBMCs, obtained from culture after CMV antigen stimulation. The V gene is TRBV7-3, the J gene TRBJ2-1; 9 bases agree with TRBD2. The clonotype originates from a human donor in good health (CMV status not recorded). Some clones in this sample may be carry-over from other donors' samples. This chain's CDR3 is CASSLKAGGGGEQFF. The CDR3 nucleotides are TGTGCCAGCAGCTTAAAGGCGGGGGGGGGTGGCGAGCAGTTCTTC.